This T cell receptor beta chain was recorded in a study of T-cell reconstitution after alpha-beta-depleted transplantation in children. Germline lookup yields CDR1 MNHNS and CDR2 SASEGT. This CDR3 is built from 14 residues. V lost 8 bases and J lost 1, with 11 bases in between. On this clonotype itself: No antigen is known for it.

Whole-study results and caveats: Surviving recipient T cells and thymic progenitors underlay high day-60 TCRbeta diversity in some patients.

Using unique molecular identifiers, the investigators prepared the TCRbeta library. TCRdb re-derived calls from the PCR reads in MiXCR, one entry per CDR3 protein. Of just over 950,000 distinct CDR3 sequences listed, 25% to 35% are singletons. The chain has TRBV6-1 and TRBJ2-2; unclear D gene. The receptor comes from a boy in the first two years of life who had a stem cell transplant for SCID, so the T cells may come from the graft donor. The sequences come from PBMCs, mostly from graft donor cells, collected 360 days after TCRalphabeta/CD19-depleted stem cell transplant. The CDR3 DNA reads TGTGCCAGCGGTGCCAGGATGAACACCGGGGAGCTGTTTTTT. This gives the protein CASGARMNTGELFF.